The entry below gives a single TCR beta chain sequence along with its context. Its target antigen remains unknown. It has no much larger one-base neighbor in the sample; base qualities were not kept. Receptor libraries were prepared by the immunoSEQ multiplex PCR assay. A mixture of 60 forward primers for TCR Vbeta segments and 13 reverse primers for TCR Jbeta segments was used in the multiplex PCR. Amplification of the CDR3 region of rearranged TCR beta genes was performed with a multiplex PCR assay on genomic DNA. Amplified TCR beta libraries were sequenced as 87-base-pair reads on the Illumina HiSeq System. Turning to the authors' computational methods: In a later analysis, some 80 million unique TCR beta chains were counted across the 666 repertoires, and approximately 11 million of these chains were shared by at least two donors. A nearest-neighbor algorithm error-corrected the raw reads and collapsed the reads into unique sequences, merging closely related sequences to remove PCR and sequencing errors. CDR3 sequences were aligned to IMGT reference sequences to assign V, D and J gene segments. For a sequence to be retained, a match of at least six nucleotides to both a V gene segment and a J gene segment was required. Rearrangements were classified as productive when the CDR3 lacked stop codons and remained in frame with V and J, and all other rearrangements were classified as non-productive. Following IMGT convention, CDR3 was defined as the stretch from the second conserved V-encoded cysteine to the conserved J-encoded phenylalanine. The earlier analysis of approximately 590 of the donors excluded any sequence lacking an unambiguous match to a single V gene segment. An earlier analysis of approximately 590 of the donors called V segments functional above 56.7% productive rearrangements and segregating when the between-donor standard deviation exceeded 5%. A statistical classification framework was developed to diagnose cytomegalovirus status using the catalog of TCR beta chain sequences. In a later analysis, TCR nucleotide sequences were compared against IMGT/GENE-DB human TR gene sequences so that V and J genes could be assigned. In a later analysis, CDR3 sequences and most-parsimonious VDJ recombination scenarios were assigned using the TCRdist pipeline. A later analysis defined each TCR beta chain by its CDR3 amino acid sequence plus V-gene family, and excluded reads lacking a unique V-gene family. In a later analysis, some 600 highly shared, low-generation-probability nucleotide sequences were removed to address suspected cross-contamination and a sequencing artifact. A later analysis calculated a clonal expansion index for each public chain from normalized within-repertoire ranks of inferred template counts. In a later analysis, generation probabilities were computed with a VDJ recombination model fitted to out-of-frame rearrangements, and the resulting probabilities were checked against IGoR. In a later analysis, TCR-TCR, TCR-HLA and TCR-CMV co-occurrence was scored with hypergeometric tests, and a repertoire-size bias correction was applied to TCR pairs. False discovery rates were estimated in a later analysis by permuting HLA or CMV assignments 20 times. In a later analysis, co-occurring TCRs were grouped using DBSCAN, and TCRdist sequence similarity was added for clustering within HLA-allele-positive subsets. Repertoires with fewer than 30,000 or more than 120,000 public chains, plus five repertoires with anomalous nucleotide sharing, were excluded from co-occurrence clustering. TCRdb took over this immuneACCESS table, retaining in-frame rearrangements with V and J assigned. Such tables are incomplete; in checked studies, under half of the missing clones stem from an unresolved V gene, and the remainder is unexplained. The D gene and trimming were derived from the DNA, and the V and J assignments and clone size from that table. The sample data list about 85,000 clones, and under 90% of these were observed just once. The ten largest clones add up to about 30% of the sample.

The entry originates in a study of cytomegalovirus exposure and HLA in healthy donors (dated 2017 in TCRdb). Context from the whole study: An earlier analysis of roughly 500 of the donors reported roughly 300 Gb of sequence data and 117 million unique TCR beta sequences obtained from approximately 180 million T cells. A later analysis re-analyzed previously published TCR beta repertoires from 650 to 800 donors and added high-resolution HLA genotyping to study TCR occurrence patterns. Besides the first cohort of roughly 640 subjects, a separate validation cohort made up of 120 different subjects was used. To predict cytomegalovirus infection status, the study combined high-throughput TCR immunosequencing, statistical association of individual TCRs with disease status, and machine learning. Typing coverage differed by locus: A, B, C, DRB1 and DQB1 were typed in roughly 620-640 donors, DQA1 in about 560, DPA1 in 606, and DPB1 in 450 to 490. Donor age, sex, ethnicity and CMV serostatus were compiled together with the repertoire data. Roughly 310 gigabases of sequencing data and tens of millions of unique TCR sequences were included in an early release covering about 620 HLA-typed donors. In an earlier analysis of roughly 600 of the donors, high-throughput TCR beta sequencing was used to judge whether each TCR beta V gene segment behaved as functional or pseudogenic. The study aimed to test whether signatures of past pathogen exposure could be identified by cataloging public T cell receptors. Every discovery cohort repertoire had been produced on one sequencing platform. Of the approximately 400 genotyped donors, approximately 80% were placed in the genetic ancestry cluster associated with self-reported Caucasian donors. A later genetic analysis used genome-wide SNP genotypes for about 60% of the roughly 700 donors, treating that subset as a discovery cohort. About 5 DR-DQ haplotypes were handled as single units for association and clustering, since linkage in the cohort was strong. Using immunosequencing, the study profiled T cell repertoires from 666 subjects and related those repertoires to cytomegalovirus serostatus. HLA typing covered class I and class II loci at four-digit resolution. On average, roughly 240,000 unique TCR beta nucleotide sequences were sequenced per donor among some 420 genotyped donors of the cohort, with 15% to 20% of those sequences being non-productive. Rather than using new phenotypic data, the later analysis identified candidate immune exposures from TCR beta sequences and from how often those sequences occurred across donors.

The cohort consisted of 670 or so healthy bone marrow donors. Cohort members were all nominally healthy when sampled, although unrecorded immune exposures were likely present. The donor was CMV seropositive and belonged to the group of 250 to 300 seropositive cohort members. Each donor provided a peripheral blood sample, and peripheral blood mononuclear cells were used for TCR beta sequencing. The Qiagen DNeasy Blood Extraction Kit was used to extract genomic DNA from the blood cell samples. Results and caveats for the whole study, not just this receptor: The sequencing pipeline was judged likely to have produced a cluster of highly shared sequence variants as a technical artifact. Most CMV-associated TCR beta chains appeared to be HLA-restricted in a later analysis, and the HLA associations seemed to be driven largely by CMV exposure. V-gene and J-gene trimming of TCR beta chains was associated with a missense DCLRE1C variant in a later genetic analysis, and the association was replicated in an independent cohort. The authors suggested that the approach could potentially be extended to other disease states and immunological phenotypes. In a later analysis, 15,000 to 20,000 TCR beta sequences were associated with specific HLA alleles at a false discovery rate of 0.05. Assigning TCR associations to individual alleles was difficult when HLA alleles, especially DR and DQ, strongly co-occurred. While some public TCRs were present in many individuals, most TCR sequences turned up only very rarely across donors. A further reported finding was that TCR beta sequences accurately predicted the HLA-A and HLA-B alleles for most subjects in the first cohort. In an earlier analysis of approximately 590 of the donors, most TCR beta V segments were observed in productive rearrangements about 90% or about 30% of the time, broadly matching IMGT annotations. According to a later genetic analysis, donors in an Asian-associated ancestry cluster had fewer N-insertions in productive TCRs than the roughly 670-donor mean. Correlated functional status among segregating V segments might reflect linkage disequilibrium, but an unknown experimental factor could not be ruled out. The classifier was reported to diagnose cytomegalovirus status with high specificity and sensitivity in both the original and validation cohorts. The cohort was sequenced for TCR beta chains only, and without alpha or paired-chain data the features that could be detected were limited. Sequencing depth was assumed to be roughly uniform across donors in the presence/absence analyses, though that assumption may not hold. The only immune exposure information available for the cohort was CMV serostatus. The study gave a list of about 150 TCR beta chains associated with cytomegalovirus. Because counts were too low, roughly 17 rarely observed V segments, including chromosome 9 orphons, were left out of the earlier analysis of roughly 600 of the donors. In vitro tests confirmed that a few of the cytomegalovirus-associated TCR beta chains recognize cytomegalovirus antigens. In a later analysis, HLA-associated TCR beta chains showed more clonal expansion and lower generation probabilities than non-associated chains that were equally common. HLA typing was unavailable for some donors at each locus, so association tests used only the typed subset. According to a later analysis, parvovirus B19, influenza, CMV and Epstein-Barr virus appeared linked to several top co-occurrence clusters. In a later analysis, TCR association rates were found to vary across HLA loci, with the most associated TCRs seen for DRB1 alleles and the fewest for HLA-C alleles. Because the 87-base-pair reads could not distinguish some IMGT-functional V segments, including TRBV6-2 and TRBV6-3, those segments were excluded.

Trimming accounts for 4 bases at V and 4 bases at J, while the number of junction bases matched to no gene is 2. As encoded in the germline V gene, CDR1 is WSHSY while CDR2 is SAAADI. Taken from cysteine to phenylalanine, the CDR3 has 14 residues. The read is trimmed to its CDR3 DNA, 42 bases read in frame from base 1. Sequenced input: PBMCs. The sequence links TRBV10-2 to TRBJ2-1; TRBD2 matches 9 bases in the middle. The sequence was collected from a man in his fifties or sixties in good health and CMV-seropositive. This receptor carries the CDR3 CASSASGTYNEQFF. The DNA is as follows: TGCGCCAGCAGTGCTAGCGGGACTTACAATGAGCAGTTCTTC.